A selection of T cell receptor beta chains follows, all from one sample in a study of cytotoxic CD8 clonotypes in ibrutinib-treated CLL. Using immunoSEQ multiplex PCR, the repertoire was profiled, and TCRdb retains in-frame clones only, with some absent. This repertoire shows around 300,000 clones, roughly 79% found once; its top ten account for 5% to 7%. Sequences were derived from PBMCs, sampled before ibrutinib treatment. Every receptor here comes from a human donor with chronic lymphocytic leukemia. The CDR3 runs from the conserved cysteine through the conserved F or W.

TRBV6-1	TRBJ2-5	CASSEAFSRETQYF
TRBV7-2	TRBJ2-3	CASRAFGFTDTQYF
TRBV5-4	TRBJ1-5	CASSFWGSGQPQHF
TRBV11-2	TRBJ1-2	CASSFRAGYGYTF
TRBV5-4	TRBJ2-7	CASSFTGVNEQYF
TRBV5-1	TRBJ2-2	CASSLAAVGTSGELFF
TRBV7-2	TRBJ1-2	CASSLGQGYGYTF
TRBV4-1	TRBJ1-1	CASSQLVVSETLRDTEAFF
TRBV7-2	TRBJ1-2	CASSWSPVSGLGYTF
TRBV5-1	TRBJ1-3	CASSLGDNSGNTIYF
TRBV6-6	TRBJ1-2	CASSHDRGLFGYTF
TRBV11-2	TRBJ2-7	CASSLVVHEQYF
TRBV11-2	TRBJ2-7	CASSLLRNPAGGLVQYF
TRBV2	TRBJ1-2	CASSEASPGLYGYTF
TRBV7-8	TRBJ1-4	CASSLLGSNEKLFF